A single sample is the source of the 32 T cell receptor beta chains below, sequenced in a study of cytomegalovirus exposure and HLA in healthy donors. Here immunoSEQ multiplex PCR was the method, and the copy in TCRdb shows in-frame clones only, minus some. The sample carries 97,000 or so clones, roughly 87% recorded once. The sequenced material came from PBMCs. The origin of the receptors is a man aged 18 to 35 in good health and CMV-seropositive.

The V call is TRBV2, the J call TRBJ2-2; D is uncertain. Trimming removed 2 bases from V and 7 bases from J, with 11 bases in between. Germline V CDR1 and CDR2: SNHLY, FYNNEI. This CDR3 is built from 14 residues. The CDR3 nucleotides are TGTGCCAGCAGTGAACGGCTGGCTAGCGGGGAGCTGTTTTTT. The encoded protein is CASSERLASGELFF.

The V gene is TRBV5-6, the J gene TRBJ2-5, with D possibly being TRBD2 (6 bases). This CDR3 spans 15 amino acids. Germline V gene lookup returns CDR1 SGHDT and CDR2 YYEEEE. The V end lost 1 base, the J end lost 4 bases, and 14 bases lay between the germline ends. The CDR3 DNA follows: TGTGCCAGCAGCTTGTGGACGGGGGAGAGAGAGACCCAGTACTTC. Its protein is CASSLWTGERETQYF.

The V gene is TRBV29-1, the J gene TRBJ2-7, with D perhaps TRBD2 (6 bases). V was trimmed by 4 bases and J by 0 bases, leaving 22 bases between them. Germline CDR1 reads SQVTM; CDR2 reads ANQGSEA. The CDR3 is made up of 17 amino acids. CDR3 amino acids: CSVVPDPVEGRSYEQYF. The CDR3 DNA reads as TGCAGCGTTGTCCCAGACCCTGTGGAGGGCCGCTCCTACGAGCAGTACTTC.

The chain combines TRBV7-9 with TRBJ1-6, with 8 positions matching TRBD1. This CDR3 contains 15 residues. The V and J ends lost 1 base and 9 bases, in that order; junction bases with no gene match: 5. Germline CDR1 reads SEHNR; CDR2 reads FQNEAQ (reference sequence). The DNA of the CDR3 is TGTGCCAGCAGCTTAGGCGGACAGGGCGGTTCACCCCTCCACTTT. It codes for CASSLGGQGGSPLHF.

The CDR3: CASSRTDNIQYF. The CDR3 DNA follows: TGTGCCAGCAGCAGGACAGACAACATTCAGTACTTC. This chain connects TRBV7-9 to TRBJ2-4; TRBD1 might be the D (6 bases). Germline assignment: CDR1 SEHNR and CDR2 FQNEAQ (reference sequence). The CDR3 sequence is 12 residues long. The V end was cut by 5 bases, the J end by 7 bases, with 9 bases between.

The rearrangement uses TRBV6-5 and TRBJ1-1; TRBD1 aligns across 9 bases. The CDR3 is 14 residues long. Germline lookup yields CDR1 MNHEY and CDR2 SVGAGI. Trimming at V came to 6 bases and at J to 6 bases, leaving 8 bases not matched to a gene. The CDR3 sequence: CASSPGTGFSEAFF. The CDR3, as DNA: TGTGCCAGCAGCCCCGGGACAGGGTTCTCTGAAGCTTTCTTT.

The rearrangement joins TRBV6-5 to TRBJ2-7; TRBD1 is a possible D gene (7 bases). Germline-derived CDR1 and CDR2 are MNHEY and SVGAGI. CDR3 length: 14 residues. Trimming shortened V by 5 bases and J by 4 bases, and 15 bases separated the two germline ends. CDR3 amino acids: CASSEQGDFYEQYF. CDR3 sequence (DNA): TGTGCCAGCAGTGAGCAGGGGGACTTTTACGAGCAGTACTTC.

This chain uses TRBV13 with TRBJ2-7; D ambiguous. The germline V and J ends were trimmed by 0 bases and 4 bases, with 4 bases remaining between them. The CDR3 extends over 12 amino acids. Germline values: CDR1 PRHDT, CDR2 FYEKMQ (reference sequence). The CDR3 protein is CASSLGLYEQYF. The CDR3, as DNA: TGTGCCAGCAGCTTAGGCCTTTACGAGCAGTACTTC.

V and J are TRBV4-2 and TRBJ1-3; D is unresolved. V was clipped by 4 bases and J by 3 bases, with 16 bases between them. The CDR3 length is 16 residues. Germline CDR1 reads LGHNA; CDR2 reads YNFKEQ. This CDR3 is CASSPISRGRGNTIYF. The CDR3 region has the DNA TGTGCCAGCAGCCCGATAAGCCGAGGTCGTGGAAACACCATATATTTT.

The chain uses TRBV2 and TRBJ2-7; D is perhaps TRBD1 (5 bases). Per germline, CDR1 SNHLY and CDR2 FYNNEI. The CDR3 runs 14 residues. Trimming stripped 4 bases from V and 2 bases from J, with 12 bases between. The CDR3: CASSVYRSPYEQYF. CDR3 in DNA: TGTGCCAGCAGTGTTTACAGGTCCCCCTACGAGCAGTACTTC.

This sequence joins TRBV7-8 and TRBJ2-2; D call uncertain. The CDR3 sequence is 13 residues long. Trimming took 5 bases from V and 2 from J, leaving 6 bases between them. The V gene's germline CDR1 is SGHVS and CDR2 FQNEAQ. The CDR3 loop reads CASSAVNTGELFF. CDR3 coding DNA: TGTGCCAGCAGCGCAGTAAACACCGGGGAGCTGTTTTTT.

This chain connects TRBV13 to TRBJ2-3; 11 bases match TRBD2. The CDR3 consists of 16 residues. Germline assignment: CDR1 PRHDT and CDR2 FYEKMQ (reference sequence). V dropped 5 bases and J dropped 1; count of bases not matched to a gene: 5. The CDR3 DNA sequence: TGTGCCAGCAGCAACCTGGGACTAGCGGGCACAGATACGCAGTATTTT. Translation: CASSNLGLAGTDTQYF.

The chain joins TRBV15 to TRBJ2-5; tentative D call: TRBD2 (6 bases). The V gene's germline CDR1 is LNHNV and CDR2 YYDKDF (reference sequence). V lost 1 base to trimming and J lost 4 bases, with 16 bases between them. The CDR3 has 16 amino acids. The CDR3 loop reads CATSRAGEGGLETQYF. DNA for the CDR3: TGTGCCACCAGCAGAGCGGGTGAGGGAGGTTTAGAGACCCAGTACTTC. The variable domain in full, with the rest retrieved from reference TRBV15 and TRBJ2-5, is DAMVIQNPRYQVTQFGKPVTLSCSQTLNHNVMYWYQQKSSQAPKLLFHYYDKDFNNEADTPDNFQSRRPNTSFCFLDIRSPGLGDTAMYLCATSRAGEGGLETQYFGPGTRLLVL.

The gene calls are TRBV5-4 and TRBJ2-3, with 7 bases identical to TRBD1. Germline V gene lookup returns CDR1 SGHNT and CDR2 YYREEE (reference sequence). Trimming at V came to 4 bases and at J to 0 bases, leaving 5 bases not matched to a gene. This CDR3 has 15 amino acids. The CDR3 DNA reads TGTGCCAGCAGCCTGGACAGGTCTAGCACAGATACGCAGTATTTT. Translating it yields CASSLDRSSTDTQYF.

The table lists this clone with a few counts. This chain joins TRBV19 and TRBJ2-7; D unclear. The CDR3 extends over 13 amino acids. V lost 1 base and J lost 2, with 6 bases in between. From germline, CDR1 is LNHDA and CDR2 SQIVND (reference sequence). The CDR3, as DNA: TGTGCCAGTAGTATAGCGTATGCCTACGAGCAGTACTTC. Its translation: CASSIAYAYEQYF.

The sample holds one count of this clone. This chain uses TRBV7-2 with TRBJ1-2, with 7 bases fitting TRBD1. This CDR3 has 13 amino acids. The V gene end was trimmed by 4 bases and the J gene end by 8 bases; junction bases not matched to a gene: 7. Germline V gene lookup returns CDR1 SGHTA and CDR2 FQGNSA. This CDR3 reads CASSSQGPRGYTF. CDR3 nucleotides: TGTGCCAGCAGCTCACAGGGGCCGCGGGGCTACACCTTC.

The chain is built from TRBV4-2 and TRBJ1-6; D perhaps matches TRBD1 (5 bases). Germline lookup yields CDR1 LGHNA and CDR2 YNFKEQ. V shed 1 base and J shed 5 bases, with 18 bases lying between them. The CDR3 consists of 18 residues. CDR3 bases: TGTGCCAGCAGCCAAGTAGACCTTAGGGCAGGGAATAATTCACCCCTCCACTTT. Its translation: CASSQVDLRAGNNSPLHF.

The chain combines TRBV11-3 with TRBJ2-1; no clear D. Germline V gene data show CDR1 as SGHNT and CDR2 as YENEEA. The CDR3 consists of 14 residues. V gave up 4 bases and J gave up 1 base, with 8 bases separating them. The CDR3 reads CASSSAQSYNEQFF. The CDR3 region has the DNA TGTGCCAGCAGCTCCGCCCAGTCCTACAATGAGCAGTTCTTC.

This clone was seen only once. The gene calls are TRBV5-4 and TRBJ2-7; D might be TRBD1 (6 bases). CDR3 size: 15 residues. Germline values: CDR1 SGHNT, CDR2 YYREEE (reference sequence). V was trimmed by 4 bases and J by 5 bases, leaving 19 bases between them. The CDR3 coding sequence is TGTGCCAGCAGCCCCGGTTCAGGGGTTATCAACGAGCAGTACTTC. Translated, it gives CASSPGSGVINEQYF. Using reference TRBV5-4 and TRBJ2-7 for the parts outside the CDR3, the full variable domain is ETGVTQSPTHLIKTRGQQVTLRCSSQSGHNTVSWYQQALGQGPQFIFQYYREEENGRGNFPPRFSGLQFPNYSSELNVNALELDDSALYLCASSPGSGVINEQYFGPGTRLTVT.

This clone is a singleton in its sample. The rearrangement links TRBV4-2 to TRBJ1-4; tentatively, D is TRBD1 (5 bases). Germline values: CDR1 LGHNA, CDR2 YNFKEQ. V was clipped by 7 bases and J by 8 bases, with 14 bases between them. The CDR3 loop spans 13 amino acids. CDR3 region: CASTGKAREKLFF. DNA for the CDR3: TGTGCCAGCACAGGGAAGGCTCGGGAAAAACTGTTTTTT.

The chain carries TRBV5-6 and TRBJ2-3, with 8 bases that match TRBD1. Germline-derived CDR1 and CDR2 are SGHDT and YYEEEE. The CDR3 loop spans 16 amino acids. Trimming cost V 0 bases and J 2 bases; bases outside gene matches: 5. The CDR3: CASSLGQGLLTDTQYF. The CDR3 DNA reads TGTGCCAGCAGCTTGGGACAGGGGTTACTCACAGATACGCAGTATTTT. The full variable domain, rest sourced from reference TRBV5-6 and TRBJ2-3, is DAGVTQSPTHLIKTRGQQVTLRCSPKSGHDTVSWYQQALGQGPQFIFQYYEEEERQRGNFPDRFSGHQFPNYSSELNVNALLLGDSALYLCASSLGQGLLTDTQYFGPGTRLTVL.

About this clone: The junction departs from the called germline gene at one end, perhaps through a read error. The rearrangement uses TRBV27 and TRBJ2-1; 7 bases line up with TRBD1. The CDR3 spans 16 residues. CDR1 and CDR2 (germline): MNHEY, SMNVEV (reference sequence). The DNA of the CDR3 is TGTGCCAGCAGTTTACTCGGGACAGCCTTTCCCGATGGGGAGATCTTC. Its translation: CASSLLGTAFPDGEIF.

The chain links TRBV9 to TRBJ2-1, with TRBD1 identical over 9 bases. Germline trimming cut 3 bases from V and 5 bases from J; bases unmatched to any gene: 6. This CDR3 is built from 15 residues. Per germline, CDR1 SGDLS and CDR2 YYNGEE. CDR3 DNA sequence: TGTGCCAGCAGCGGACGCGGGACAGGGAACAATGAGCAGTTCTTC. This sequence encodes CASSGRGTGNNEQFF.

The chain uses TRBV23-1 and TRBJ2-7; 9 nucleotides agree with TRBD2. TRBV23-1 is an ORF for which the function is uncertain. This CDR3 has 18 residues. The trim removed 0 bases at V and 4 bases at J, leaving 13 bases unmatched. This CDR3 reads CASSQSWSLAGRFYEQYF. CDR3 nucleotide sequence: TGCGCCAGCAGTCAATCATGGAGTCTAGCGGGACGGTTTTACGAGCAGTACTTC.

The chain employs TRBV4-1 and TRBJ2-7, with 7 bases that match TRBD1. Germline CDR1 and CDR2: MGHRA and YSYEKL. The CDR3 extends over 15 amino acids. J gave up 4 bases and V 3 bases, and 9 bases lay outside the gene matches. CDR3 nucleotides: TGCGCCAGCAGCCAGGGACAAGGGGGCCTGTACGAGCAGTACTTC. It specifies CASSQGQGGLYEQYF.

CDR3: CASSSAGANVLTF. Written as DNA, the CDR3 is TGTGCCAGCAGCTCGGCTGGGGCCAACGTCCTGACTTTC. This chain joins TRBV28 and TRBJ2-6; D ambiguous. The CDR3 runs 13 residues. Trimming took off 6 bases at V and 2 bases at J, with 5 bases between the two ends. Germline V gives CDR1 MDHEN, CDR2 SYDVKM.

This chain joins TRBV29-1 and TRBJ2-7, with D perhaps matching TRBD1 (6 bases). Germline V gene sequence: CDR1 SQVTM, CDR2 ANQGSEA. The CDR3 runs to 16 residues. V was cut by 3 bases and J by 2 bases, with 20 bases left in between. CDR3 sequence reads: CSVEGSLTGSPYEQYF. CDR3 DNA: TGCAGCGTTGAGGGGTCCCTGACAGGCTCTCCCTACGAGCAGTACTTC.

The chain links TRBV6-1 to TRBJ2-2, with TRBD1 identical over 7 bases. The CDR3 runs to 14 residues. CDR1 and CDR2 (germline): MNHNS, SASEGT. V trimming: 6 bases; J trimming: 3 bases; junction bases outside the gene matches: 4. In nucleotides, the CDR3 is TGTGCCAGCAGCTCCACAGGGGACACCGGGGAGCTGTTTTTT. This codes for CASSSTGDTGELFF.

The CDR3 here is CASSLGGTGTYEQYF. The CDR3, as DNA: TGCGCCAGCAGCCTAGGTGGGACAGGAACTTACGAGCAGTACTTC. J is TRBJ2-7 and V is TRBV4-1; 8 positions agree with TRBD1. The CDR3 is 15 residues long. Germline CDR1 reads MGHRA; CDR2 reads YSYEKL. V shed 4 bases, J shed 4 bases, and the junction held 9 bases outside the gene matches.

J is TRBJ2-3 and V is TRBV14; 8 nucleotides match TRBD2. CDR3 length: 17 residues. The V gene end was trimmed by 2 bases and the J gene end by 2 bases; junction bases not matched to a gene: 9. The germline V gene has CDR1 SGHDN and CDR2 FVKESK. CDR3 coding DNA: TGTGCCAGCAGCCAATCCCTCGGGGGGGGAGACACAGATACGCAGTATTTT. It encodes CASSQSLGGGDTDTQYF.

The chain employs TRBV11-3 and TRBJ2-7; D is unresolved. V was cut by 1 base and J by 1 base, with 8 bases left in between. The CDR3 runs 14 residues. Germline V gene data show CDR1 as SGHNT and CDR2 as YENEEA. Here the CDR3 reads CASSLGAISYEQYF. CDR3 nucleotides: TGTGCCAGCAGCTTAGGAGCGATATCCTACGAGCAGTACTTC.

This clone was found once. The chain has TRBV28 and TRBJ2-5, with D perhaps matching TRBD2 (6 bases). The germline CDR1 and CDR2 sequences are MDHEN and SYDVKM. The CDR3 runs 16 residues. V was clipped by 3 bases and J by 4 bases, with 18 bases between them. CDR3 sequence: CASSLREGAGSETQYF. The CDR3 coding sequence is TGTGCCAGCAGTTTGCGGGAAGGGGCCGGGTCAGAGACCCAGTACTTC. Complete variable domain (other parts from reference TRBV28 and TRBJ2-5): DVKVTQSSRYLVKRTGEKVFLECVQDMDHENMFWYRQDPGLGLRLIYFSYDVKMKEKGDIPEGYSVSREKKERFSLILESASTNQTSMYLCASSLREGAGSETQYFGPGTRLLVL.